The 24 T cell receptor beta chains reported below all come from one sample, sequenced in a study of CXCR3-negative and CXCR3-positive naive CD8 T cells. General study findings and limits: Higher TRB CDR3 hydrophobicity marked CXCR3-positive naive cells relative to CXCR3-negative naive cells.

The method, 5' RACE with UMI labels, was used to prepare the TRB cDNA libraries. TCRdb reprocessed the 5' RACE reads and stores each CDR3 protein as one record, lacking DNA. This sample's clone table lists over 150,000 distinct CDR3 sequences. Their specific antigens are unknown. Sequencing was done on a sample of naive CXCR3+ CD8+ T cells from blood. As for subset: CD45RO-CCR7+CD27+CD95- naive CD8+ T cells expressing CXCR3 (TNR3+). The receptors originated from a human donor in good health. Some clones in this sample may be carry-over from other donors' samples.

The V call is TRBV5-1, the J call TRBJ2-1; the TCRdb call, TRBD1, lacks DNA for checking. The CDR3 totals 16 residues. The germline CDR1 and CDR2 sequences are SGHRS and YFSETQ. The CDR3 reads CASSLVGQGGYNEQFF.

The chain employs TRBV29-1 and TRBJ1-1; TCRdb lists TRBD1, though no DNA is available to test this call. The CDR3 covers 12 residues. Germline CDR1 reads SQVTM; CDR2 reads ANQGSEA. The CDR3 loop is CSVAGGNTEAFF.

This sequence joins TRBV13 and TRBJ2-3; TCRdb's assignment of TRBD1 cannot be checked, as there is no DNA. The CDR3 totals 17 residues. The V gene's germline CDR1 is PRHDT and CDR2 FYEKMQ (reference sequence). The CDR3 loop is CASSAGQGSLGTDTQYF.

The V gene is TRBV19, the J gene TRBJ2-7; TCRdb lists TRBD1, though no DNA is available to test this call. This CDR3 comprises 14 residues. Looked up from germline, CDR1 is LNHDA and CDR2 is SQIVND (reference sequence). CDR3 amino acids: CASSVTGSSYEQYF. The full variable domain, rest sourced from reference TRBV19 and TRBJ2-7, is DGGITQSPKYLFRKEGQNVTLSCEQNLNHDAMYWYRQDPGQGLRLIYYSQIVNDFQKGDIAEGYSVSREKKESFPLTVTSAQKNPTAFYLCASSVTGSSYEQYFGPGTRLTVT.

The gene calls are TRBV5-1 and TRBJ2-3; the TCRdb D gene call, TRBD2, has no DNA to confirm it. The CDR3 totals 16 residues. CDR1 is SGHRS, CDR2 YFSETQ, per germline. The CDR3 region is CASSLTSGRWRDTQYF.

The V and J genes are TRBV4-1 and TRBJ2-7; TCRdb designates TRBD1, a call that cannot be tested without DNA. From germline, CDR1 is MGHRA and CDR2 YSYEKL. The CDR3 has 15 residues. The CDR3 is CASSQAPGGGYEQYF.

The chain couples TRBV7-6 to TRBJ2-2; TCRdb lists TRBD2, though no DNA is available to test this call. The CDR3 is made up of 14 amino acids. In germline, CDR1 is SGHVS, CDR2 FNYEAQ. CDR3 in amino acids: CASSRDYNSGELFF.

The rearrangement links TRBV4-1 to TRBJ1-1; the D call of TRBD1 rests on TCRdb alone, since no DNA is present to check it. CDR1 and CDR2 (germline): MGHRA, YSYEKL. The CDR3 sequence is 13 residues long. CDR3 residues: CASSQKGGLEAFF.

The rearrangement joins TRBV10-3 to TRBJ2-3; without DNA, the TCRdb call of TRBD1 cannot be checked. Germline lookup yields CDR1 ENHRY and CDR2 SYGVKD. The CDR3 is 14 residues long. This CDR3 is CAISLRGRSDTQYF.

The rearrangement links TRBV27 to TRBJ1-2; the D call of TRBD1 rests on TCRdb alone, since no DNA is present to check it. This CDR3 has 15 amino acids. CDR1 is MNHEY and CDR2 is SMNVEV in the germline V gene (reference sequence). The CDR3 protein is CASSPTGEVGFGYTF.

The chain recombines TRBV29-1 with TRBJ2-1; TCRdb's D call, TRBD2, is unchecked because there is no DNA. The germline gives CDR1 SQVTM, CDR2 ANQGSEA. The CDR3 sequence is 13 residues long. The CDR3: CSARDVGHNEQFF.

The chain uses TRBV28 and TRBJ2-7. Germline CDR1 MDHEN, CDR2 SYDVKM. The CDR3 spans 14 residues. The CDR3 loop is CASSLLPLGYEQYF.

V usage is TRBV7-6 and J usage is TRBJ2-1; checking the TCRdb D call of TRBD1 is not possible without DNA. Germline CDR1 is SGHVS and CDR2 is FNYEAQ. This CDR3 has 15 amino acids. The CDR3 is CASSLSSWTENEQFF.

The chain carries TRBV7-6 and TRBJ2-2; checking the TCRdb D call of TRBD2 is not possible without DNA. This CDR3 region has 13 residues. Germline CDR1 is SGHVS and CDR2 is FNYEAQ. The CDR3 here is CASSLGGIGELFF. The complete variable domain, with remaining parts taken from reference TRBV7-6 and TRBJ2-2, reads GAGVSQSPRYKVTKRGQDVALRCDPISGHVSLYWYRQALGQGPEFLTYFNYEAQQDKSGLPNDRFSAERPEGSISTLTIQRTEQRDSAMYRCASSLGGIGELFFGEGSRLTVL.

This chain joins TRBV25-1 and TRBJ1-1. The CDR3 spans 14 residues. Germline loops: CDR1 MGHDK, CDR2 SYGVNS. CDR3: CASSEYNKDTEAFF.

J is TRBJ2-1 and V is TRBV6-6; without DNA, the TCRdb call of TRBD2 cannot be checked. The CDR3 runs 14 residues. The germline V gene encodes CDR1 MNHNY and CDR2 SVGAGI (reference sequence). CDR3 in amino acids: CASSYGLAYNEQFF.

The CDR3 here is CASSYWAGDPNTGELFF. The chain combines TRBV6-5 with TRBJ2-2. This CDR3 has 17 residues. CDR1 is MNHEY, CDR2 SVGAGI, per germline.

V and J are TRBV29-1 and TRBJ2-5; TCRdb proposes TRBD2, but this gene call is untestable without DNA. Germline V gene data show CDR1 as SQVTM and CDR2 as ANQGSEA. This CDR3 is built from 14 residues. The CDR3 region is CSVVIWTPQETQYF.

V usage is TRBV7-8 and J usage is TRBJ1-4. The CDR3 totals 13 residues. Germline CDR1 and CDR2: SGHVS and FQNEAQ. The CDR3 loop reads CASSLAPQEKLFF.

J is TRBJ2-1 and V is TRBV19. CDR1 is LNHDA and CDR2 is SQIVND in the germline V gene (reference sequence). The CDR3 contains 13 residues. The CDR3 sequence: CASNVGIYNEQFF.

The chain is built from TRBV4-3 and TRBJ2-5; TCRdb names TRBD2, which stays unverified in the absence of DNA. The germline V gene has CDR1 LGHNA and CDR2 YSLEER. This CDR3 is 13 amino acids long. This chain's CDR3 is CASSQRGGETQYF.

The CDR3 sequence: CASSSTENQPQHF. The rearrangement uses TRBV27 and TRBJ1-5. This CDR3 is 13 amino acids long. Looked up from germline, CDR1 is MNHEY and CDR2 is SMNVEV (reference sequence).

The rearrangement links TRBV20-1 to TRBJ2-7. The CDR3 contains 13 residues. From germline, CDR1 is DFQATT and CDR2 SNEGSKA (reference sequence). The CDR3 protein is CSARSGYTYEQYF.

The chain carries TRBV7-9 and TRBJ1-1; TCRdb designates TRBD1, a call that cannot be tested without DNA. The CDR3 loop spans 12 amino acids. Germline V lookup: CDR1 SEHNR, CDR2 FQNEAQ (reference sequence). This CDR3 is CASSLGRAEAFF.